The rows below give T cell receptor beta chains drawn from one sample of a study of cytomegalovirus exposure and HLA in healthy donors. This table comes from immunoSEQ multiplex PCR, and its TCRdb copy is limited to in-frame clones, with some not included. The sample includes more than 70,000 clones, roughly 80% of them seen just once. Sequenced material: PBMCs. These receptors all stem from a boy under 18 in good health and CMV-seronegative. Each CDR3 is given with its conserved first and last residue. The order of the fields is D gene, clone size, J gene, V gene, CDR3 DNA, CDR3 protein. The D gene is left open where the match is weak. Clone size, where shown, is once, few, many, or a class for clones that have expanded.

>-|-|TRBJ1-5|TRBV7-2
TGTGCCAGCAGCCCATATCCAGGGGAGAGTCAGCCCCAGCATTTT
CASSPYPGESQPQHF
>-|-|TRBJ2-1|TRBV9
TGTGCCAGCAGCGTAGGCGGTAGCGGATTGTACAATGAGCAGTTCTTC
CASSVGGSGLYNEQFF
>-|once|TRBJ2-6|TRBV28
TGTGCCAGCAGTTTGTCCGTCTCTGGGGCCAACGTCCTGACTTTC
CASSLSVSGANVLTF
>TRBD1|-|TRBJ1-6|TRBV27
TGTGCCAGCAGCTCCAGGGGGCTCAATTCACCCCTCCACTTT
CASSSRGLNSPLHF
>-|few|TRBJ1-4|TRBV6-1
TGTGCCAGCAGTGGGACACTTGCAACTAATGAAAAACTGTTTTTT
CASSGTLATNEKLFF
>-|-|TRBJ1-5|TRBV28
TGTGCCAGCAGTCTCCAGGGAATTGACAATCAGCCCCAGCATTTT
CASSLQGIDNQPQHF
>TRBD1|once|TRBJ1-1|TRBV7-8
TGTGCCAGCAGCCCCGACAGGGGTTCCACTGAAGCTTTCTTT
CASSPDRGSTEAFF
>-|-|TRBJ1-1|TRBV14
TGTGCCAGCAGCCAACAAGGGAGGGCAGCTTTCTTT
CASSQQGRAAFF
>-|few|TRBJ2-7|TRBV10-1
TGCGCCAGCAAGGACAGTGACTACGAGCAGTACTTC
CASKDSDYEQYF
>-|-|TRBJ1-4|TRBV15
TGTGCCACTACAACCAGGGTAACGGGTGAAAAACTGTTTTTT
CATTTRVTGEKLFF
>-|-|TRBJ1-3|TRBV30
TGTGCCTGGAGTGTACTAAACACCATATATTTT
CAWSVLNTIYF
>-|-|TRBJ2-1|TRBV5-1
TGCGCCAGCAGCTGGGGGCGGAGAGTCATAAATGAGCAGTTCTTC
CASSWGRRVINEQFF
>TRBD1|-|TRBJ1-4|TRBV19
TGTGCCACCGAGACAGGGTTGGGAGAACTGTTTTTT
CATETGLGELFF
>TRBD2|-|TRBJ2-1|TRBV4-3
TGCGCCAGCAGCCTCCGGGCGGGGGGCGGGAGCAATGAGCAGTTCTTC
CASSLRAGGGSNEQFF
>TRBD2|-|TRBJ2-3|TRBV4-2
TGTGCCAGCAGCCCCGGGACTAGCGGCTTCGTACCTACGCAGTATTTT
CASSPGTSGFVPTQYF
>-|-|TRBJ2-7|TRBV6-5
TGTGCCAGCAGTTACAAGCGAGAGCAGTACTTC
CASSYKREQYF
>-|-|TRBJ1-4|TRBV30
TGTGCCTGGAGGGAACCAGGGGTTGAAAAACTGTTTTTT
CAWREPGVEKLFF
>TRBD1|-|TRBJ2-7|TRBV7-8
TGTGCCAGCAGCTCCTGGACAGGCTCCTACGAGCAGTACTTC
CASSSWTGSYEQYF
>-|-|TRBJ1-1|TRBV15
TGTGCCACCAGCAGAGACAGGAACACTGAAGCTTTCTTT
CATSRDRNTEAFF
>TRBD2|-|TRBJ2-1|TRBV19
TGTGCCAGTAGTGCCACGAGGTCTTCTCCGACGCGGGGGGCGGGAGAGCAGTTCTTC
CASSATRSSPTRGAGEQFF
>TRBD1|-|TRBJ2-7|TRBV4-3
TGCGCCAGCAGCCAAGCTTACGGGACAGGGAACTACGAGCAGTACTTC
CASSQAYGTGNYEQYF
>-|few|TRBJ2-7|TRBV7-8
TGTGCCAGCAGCTTACAAATCAGCTCCTACGAGCAGTACTTC
CASSLQISSYEQYF
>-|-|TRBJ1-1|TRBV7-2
TGTGCCAGCAGCTTAGGGGGGGTGAACACTGAAGCTTTCTTT
CASSLGGVNTEAFF
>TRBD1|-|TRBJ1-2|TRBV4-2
TGTGCCAGCAGCCAAGATCAATCTTGGCAGGGGGCCGATGGCTACACCTTC
CASSQDQSWQGADGYTF
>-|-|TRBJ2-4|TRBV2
TGTGCCAGCAGTGAAGCTCGCGGACTAGCCAAAAACATTCAGTACTTC
CASSEARGLAKNIQYF
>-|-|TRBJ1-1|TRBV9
TGTGCCAGCAGCGCCGTAGAAAAAGCTTTCTTT
CASSAVEKAFF
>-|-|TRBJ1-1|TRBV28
TGTGCCAGCAGTATGGGCGAGTTGGCGTTGGAAGCTTTCTTT
CASSMGELALEAFF
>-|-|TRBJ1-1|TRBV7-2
TGTGCCAGCAGTTCCCCTGGGAGGACTGAAGCTTTCTTT
CASSSPGRTEAFF
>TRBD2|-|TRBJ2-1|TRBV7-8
TGTGCCAGCAGCACCGGGGGGAGCTCCTACAATGAGCAGTTCTTC
CASSTGGSSYNEQFF
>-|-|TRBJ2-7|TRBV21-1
TGTGCCAGCAGCAATAAGTGGTGGCGGGGGCACCTACGAGCACCTCACTTC
CASSNKWWRGHLRAPHF
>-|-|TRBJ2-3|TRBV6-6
TGTGCCAGCAGTTACCCGGGGGATACGCAGTATTTT
CASSYPGDTQYF
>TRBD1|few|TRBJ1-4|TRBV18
TGTGCCAGCTCACCCTTGGGACAGCTTAACGAAAAACTGTTTTTT
CASSPLGQLNEKLFF
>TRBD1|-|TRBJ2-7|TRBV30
TGTGCCTGGAGTGTACCGGGACAGGGGGGCTACGAGCAGTACTTC
CAWSVPGQGGYEQYF
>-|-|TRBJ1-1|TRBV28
TGTGCCAGCAGTTTATCTGCCGAGTCTGAAGCTTTCTTT
CASSLSAESEAFF
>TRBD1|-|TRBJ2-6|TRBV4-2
TGTGCCAGCAGCCAAGTCGGGACAGGGGTAATCTCTGGGGCCAACGTCCTGACTTTC
CASSQVGTGVISGANVLTF
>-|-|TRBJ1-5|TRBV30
TGTGCCTGGAGTTGGAGTGCGGGATCAGGCAATCAGCCCCAGCATTTT
CAWSWSAGSGNQPQHF
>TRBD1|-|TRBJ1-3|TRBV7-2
TGTGCCAGCAGCTCCCGCCCGACAGGGGGTAACACCATATATTTT
CASSSRPTGGNTIYF
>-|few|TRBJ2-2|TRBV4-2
TGTGCCAGCAGCTCCCCTCGGGACACCGGGGAGCTGTTTTTT
CASSSPRDTGELFF
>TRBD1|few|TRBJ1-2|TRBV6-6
TGTGCCAGCACGCTGACAGGGTATGGCTACACCTTC
CASTLTGYGYTF
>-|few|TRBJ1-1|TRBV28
TGTGCCAGCACTAACCCAAGGGGTCCAGCTTTCTTT
CASTNPRGPAFF
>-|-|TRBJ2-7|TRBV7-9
TGTGCCAGCAGCTTATCAGGCAGGGTTATGACCTACGAGCAGTACTTC
CASSLSGRVMTYEQYF
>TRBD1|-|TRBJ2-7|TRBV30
TGTGCCTGGAAGGACAGGACCTACGAGCAGTACTTC
CAWKDRTYEQYF
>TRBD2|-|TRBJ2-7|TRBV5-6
TGTGCCAGCAGGGAAACGGGAGGTTCCTACGAGCAGTACTTC
CASRETGGSYEQYF
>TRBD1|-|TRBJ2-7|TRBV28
TGTGCCAGCACCTCCTCCGGGACAGGAACCGGGCACGAGCAGTACTTC
CASTSSGTGTGHEQYF
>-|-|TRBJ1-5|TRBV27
TGTGCCAGCGGAGGTCAGCCCCAGCATTTT
CASGGQPQHF
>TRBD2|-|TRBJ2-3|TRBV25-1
TGTGCCAGCAGTGAATTGACTAGCGGGAGTGCAGATACGCAGTATTTT
CASSELTSGSADTQYF